This T cell receptor (beta chain) was retrieved from a study of blood T cell repertoires in COVID-19. Study-level background: Collection of acute and convalescent COVID-19 samples took place in the United States, Italy and Spain. PBMCs, B-cell-depleted T cells, or T cells were the source of the cDNA or gDNA that made up the material.

In the study's own analysis: Reference gene primer amplification in the assay estimated nucleated cell counts. Some clones are missing from TCRdb's copy, which holds only in-frame ones; the method was immunoSEQ multiplex PCR. V, J and clone size were drawn from that table, and D and trimming were deduced from the DNA. The sample lists around 130,000 clones; about 87% were seen once. The CDR3 is 16 residues long. Looked up from germline, CDR1 is MGHDK and CDR2 is SYGVNS. Trimming stripped 7 bases from V and 3 bases from J, with 20 bases between. Sequenced: peripheral blood. The TCR originated in a man between 60 and 75 years old with active or convalescent COVID-19. The chain couples TRBV25-1 to TRBJ2-3, with D maybe TRBD1 (6 bases). The CDR3 here is CASNSHQGKGTDTQYF. Here the CDR3 DNA reads TGTGCCAGCAATTCCCACCAGGGGAAAGGGACAGATACGCAGTATTTT.